What follows are 22 T cell receptor beta chains derived from one specimen sequenced in a study of shared clonotypes between healthy human individuals. Clones were sequenced by immunoSEQ multiplex PCR, and TCRdb holds only the in-frame ones, with some missing. The sample contains about 230,000 clones, about 69% of which appear only once. Sequenced material: memory CD4+ T cells sorted from blood. Documented subset: CD45RA-negative fraction. The source is a man aged 25-45 years in good health.

The rearrangement uses TRBV7-9 and TRBJ2-3; D might be TRBD1 (6 bases). The CDR3 has 16 residues. The germline CDR1 and CDR2 sequences are SEHNR and FQNEAQ (reference sequence). V lost 5 bases and J lost 4, with 19 bases in between. The CDR3 loop is CASSKTKQGLADTQYF. The CDR3, as DNA: TGTGCCAGCAGCAAAACTAAACAGGGATTAGCAGATACGCAGTATTTT.

This clone came up a few times. The chain is built from TRBV18 and TRBJ2-7; 8 bases align to TRBD2. The J segment lost 5 bases and the V segment lost 0 bases, leaving 0 bases of the junction unmatched. Per germline, CDR1 KGHSH and CDR2 LQKENI. The CDR3 runs 13 residues. CDR3 region: CASSPPRGDEQYF. CDR3 DNA sequence: TGTGCCAGCTCACCACCGCGGGGGGACGAGCAGTACTTC.

The gene calls are TRBV18 and TRBJ2-7; D may be TRBD2 (5 bases). The V end was cut by 2 bases, the J end by 0 bases, with 14 bases between. CDR3 length equals 16 residues. Germline assignment: CDR1 KGHSH and CDR2 LQKENI. In DNA, the CDR3 is TGTGCCAGCTCACCATATCAGAGCGGATTCTCCTACGAGCAGTACTTC. Residues: CASSPYQSGFSYEQYF.

The chain employs TRBV5-8 and TRBJ2-1, with 12 bases matching TRBD2. Germline values: CDR1 SGHTS, CDR2 YDEGEE. The CDR3 is 15 residues long. The V segment lost 1 base and the J segment 8 bases; nucleotides outside the gene matches: 4. CDR3 protein: CASSLPLAGGDEQFF. CDR3 sequence (DNA): TGTGCCAGCAGCTTGCCACTAGCGGGAGGCGATGAGCAGTTCTTC.

The chain employs TRBV4-1 and TRBJ2-7; D ambiguous. Germline V CDR1 and CDR2: MGHRA, YSYEKL. This CDR3 region has 15 residues. V was pared by 1 base and J by 2 bases, with 12 bases between. The chain's CDR3 is CASSQGEIRTYEQYF. For the CDR3, the DNA is TGCGCCAGCAGCCAAGGGGAAATACGAACCTACGAGCAGTACTTC.

This chain joins TRBV9 and TRBJ1-2; D unresolved. CDR3 length equals 15 residues. Looked up from germline, CDR1 is SGDLS and CDR2 is YYNGEE. V was trimmed by 0 bases and J by 7 bases, leaving 16 bases between them. This CDR3 is CASSVAERLIGGYTF. The DNA of the CDR3 is TGTGCCAGCAGCGTAGCGGAACGGCTTATAGGTGGCTACACCTTC. Complete variable domain (other parts from reference TRBV9 and TRBJ1-2): DSGVTQTPKHLITATGQRVTLRCSPRSGDLSVYWYQQSLDQGLQFLIQYYNGEERAKGNILERFSAQQFPDLHSELNLSSLELGDSALYFCASSVAERLIGGYTFGSGTRLTVV.

The sample holds a few counts of this clone. The chain has TRBV11-2 and TRBJ2-7, with TRBD1 identical over 8 bases. Trimming at V came to 2 bases and at J to 2 bases, leaving 5 bases not matched to a gene. Germline-derived CDR1 and CDR2 are SGHAT and FQNNGV. The CDR3 spans 15 residues. In DNA form, the CDR3 reads TGTGCCAGCAGCTTAAGGACAGGGAATACCTACGAGCAGTACTTC. Its translation is CASSLRTGNTYEQYF.

V and J are TRBV5-4 and TRBJ1-2; D gene ambiguous. Between the trimmed V and J ends, which lost 0 bases and 4 bases, there was a span of 10 bases. Germline V lookup: CDR1 SGHNT, CDR2 YYREEE (reference sequence). The length of the CDR3 is 14 residues. This CDR3 reads CASSLESSLYGYTF. In DNA form, the CDR3 reads TGTGCCAGCAGCTTGGAATCTTCCCTCTATGGCTACACCTTC.

CDR3 sequence (DNA): TGTGCCAGCAGTGTGGAGCGGGAGGCGCATGAGCAGTTCTTC. Protein sequence: CASSVEREAHEQFF. This chain joins TRBV6-4 and TRBJ2-1; 9 positions match TRBD2. The germline V gene encodes CDR1 MRHNA and CDR2 SNTAGT. This CDR3 is 14 amino acids long. With V trimmed by 4 bases and J by 8 bases, 6 bases remained unmatched.

The V and J genes are TRBV19 and TRBJ2-7; 7 positions agree with TRBD2. The CDR3 contains 16 residues. CDR1 is LNHDA, CDR2 SQIVND, per germline (reference sequence). V shed 3 bases and J 2 bases; nucleotides not matched to a gene: 10. The CDR3 sequence: CASSIGLADDPYEQYF. The CDR3 DNA reads TGTGCCAGTAGTATTGGTCTAGCGGATGACCCCTACGAGCAGTACTTC. The full variable domain, in which reference TRBV19 and TRBJ2-7 provide the parts outside the CDR3, is DGGITQSPKYLFRKEGQNVTLSCEQNLNHDAMYWYRQDPGQGLRLIYYSQIVNDFQKGDIAEGYSVSREKKESFPLTVTSAQKNPTAFYLCASSIGLADDPYEQYFGPGTRLTVT.

The chain uses TRBV10-3 and TRBJ2-7; D tentatively reads TRBD1 or TRBD2 (6 bases each). The length of the CDR3 is 16 residues. Germline V gene data show CDR1 as ENHRY and CDR2 as SYGVKD. Deletions cut 4 bases from V and 2 bases from J, with 18 bases between. The CDR3 is CAISAAEGGRPYEQYF. CDR3 DNA sequence: TGTGCCATCAGTGCCGCCGAGGGGGGTAGACCCTACGAGCAGTACTTC.

The V and J genes are TRBV5-1 and TRBJ2-2; TRBD2 matches 8 bases. V trimming: 4 bases; J trimming: 3 bases; junction bases outside the gene matches: 5. The CDR3 extends over 15 amino acids. CDR1 is SGHRS, CDR2 YFSETQ, per germline. The CDR3 region is CASSTGLVYTGELFF. For the CDR3, the DNA is TGCGCCAGCAGCACGGGACTAGTGTACACCGGGGAGCTGTTTTTT.

This clone was seen just once. The chain is built from TRBV5-4 and TRBJ2-3; TRBD2 matches at 7 bases. Germline V gene sequence: CDR1 SGHNT, CDR2 YYREEE (reference sequence). With 2 bases clipped from V and 4 bases from J, the junction kept 7 bases outside the gene matches. CDR3 length: 15 amino acids. Here the CDR3 DNA reads TGTGCCAGCAGCTTTCGGGGGAGGGGCCCAGATACGCAGTATTTT. Protein product: CASSFRGRGPDTQYF.

This chain joins TRBV7-8 and TRBJ2-5; unclear D gene. Germline lookup yields CDR1 SGHVS and CDR2 FQNEAQ. V lost 0 bases and J 5 bases, leaving 4 bases between the germline ends. The CDR3 runs to 12 residues. The chain's CDR3 is CASSLAFETQYF. The CDR3 nucleotides are TGTGCCAGCAGCTTAGCATTTGAGACCCAGTACTTC.

The chain combines TRBV27 with TRBJ1-1, with unresolved D. V shed 2 bases and J shed 0 bases, with 4 bases lying between them. This CDR3 is built from 13 residues. CDR1 and CDR2 from the germline V gene are MNHEY and SMNVEV (reference sequence). The CDR3 loop reads CASSLTVNTEAFF. CDR3 DNA: TGTGCCAGCAGTTTAACAGTGAACACTGAAGCTTTCTTT.

The rearrangement uses TRBV30 and TRBJ1-3, with unresolved D. Germline values: CDR1 GTSNPN, CDR2 SVGIG (reference sequence). This CDR3 spans 11 amino acids. V was shortened by 3 bases and J by 2 bases, with 2 bases between the two germline ends. The CDR3 nucleotides read TGTGCCTGGAGCGCTGGAAACACCATATATTTT. Protein sequence: CAWSAGNTIYF.

The chain carries TRBV29-1 and TRBJ2-1; D not certain. V lost 5 bases, J lost 7 bases, and 18 bases lay in between. CDR1 and CDR2 from the germline V gene are SQVTM and ANQGSEA. This CDR3 is 14 amino acids long. The DNA of the CDR3 is TGCAGCGTTTCGGACCATCGCCGAGGTAATGAGCAGTTCTTC. It is translated as CSVSDHRRGNEQFF.

The V gene is TRBV6-1, the J gene TRBJ1-1; D unclear. Germline loops: CDR1 MNHNS, CDR2 SASEGT. There are 15 residues in the CDR3. V was clipped by 6 bases and J by 0 bases, with 14 bases between them. CDR3 sequence: CASREGSVLNTEAFF. The CDR3 DNA is TGTGCCAGCAGGGAGGGTTCGGTCCTGAACACTGAAGCTTTCTTT.

This chain links TRBV11-2 with TRBJ2-6; the D is unclear. Germline lookup yields CDR1 SGHAT and CDR2 FQNNGV. V was cut by 11 bases and J by 0 bases, with 5 bases left in between. This CDR3 is 12 amino acids long. The CDR3 loop is CASASGANVLTF. CDR3 DNA: TGTGCCTCGGCCTCTGGGGCCAACGTCCTGACTTTC.

This clone appeared a single time. V gene TRBV7-2 combines with J gene TRBJ2-3; the match to TRBD1 covers 9 bases. V was clipped by 5 bases and J by 5 bases; unmatched bases: 5. The CDR3 totals 14 residues. Germline-derived CDR1 and CDR2 are SGHTA and FQGNSA. CDR3: CASSQNRGQDTQYF. CDR3 nucleotide sequence: TGTGCCAGCAGCCAGAACAGGGGGCAAGATACGCAGTATTTT.

This clone was seen many times. The rearrangement joins TRBV5-1 to TRBJ2-7, with TRBD1 as a possible D gene (5 bases). This CDR3 is built from 15 residues. The germline CDR1 and CDR2 sequences are SGHRS and YFSETQ. Between the trimmed V and J ends, which lost 2 bases and 0 bases, there was a span of 12 bases. CDR3 DNA sequence: TGCGCCAGCAGCTTTTCGACAGTGAGCTCCTACGAGCAGTACTTC. Protein sequence: CASSFSTVSSYEQYF.

The sample holds a few counts of this clone. V is TRBV30 and J is TRBJ2-7; D gene uncertain. With 1 base removed from V and 2 bases from J, the gap between germline ends came to 18 bases. Germline values: CDR1 GTSNPN, CDR2 SVGIG (reference sequence). The CDR3 is 16 residues long. CDR3 sequence reads: CAWSATILSIPYEQYF. Here the CDR3 DNA reads TGTGCCTGGAGTGCCACCATCCTATCTATCCCCTACGAGCAGTACTTC.